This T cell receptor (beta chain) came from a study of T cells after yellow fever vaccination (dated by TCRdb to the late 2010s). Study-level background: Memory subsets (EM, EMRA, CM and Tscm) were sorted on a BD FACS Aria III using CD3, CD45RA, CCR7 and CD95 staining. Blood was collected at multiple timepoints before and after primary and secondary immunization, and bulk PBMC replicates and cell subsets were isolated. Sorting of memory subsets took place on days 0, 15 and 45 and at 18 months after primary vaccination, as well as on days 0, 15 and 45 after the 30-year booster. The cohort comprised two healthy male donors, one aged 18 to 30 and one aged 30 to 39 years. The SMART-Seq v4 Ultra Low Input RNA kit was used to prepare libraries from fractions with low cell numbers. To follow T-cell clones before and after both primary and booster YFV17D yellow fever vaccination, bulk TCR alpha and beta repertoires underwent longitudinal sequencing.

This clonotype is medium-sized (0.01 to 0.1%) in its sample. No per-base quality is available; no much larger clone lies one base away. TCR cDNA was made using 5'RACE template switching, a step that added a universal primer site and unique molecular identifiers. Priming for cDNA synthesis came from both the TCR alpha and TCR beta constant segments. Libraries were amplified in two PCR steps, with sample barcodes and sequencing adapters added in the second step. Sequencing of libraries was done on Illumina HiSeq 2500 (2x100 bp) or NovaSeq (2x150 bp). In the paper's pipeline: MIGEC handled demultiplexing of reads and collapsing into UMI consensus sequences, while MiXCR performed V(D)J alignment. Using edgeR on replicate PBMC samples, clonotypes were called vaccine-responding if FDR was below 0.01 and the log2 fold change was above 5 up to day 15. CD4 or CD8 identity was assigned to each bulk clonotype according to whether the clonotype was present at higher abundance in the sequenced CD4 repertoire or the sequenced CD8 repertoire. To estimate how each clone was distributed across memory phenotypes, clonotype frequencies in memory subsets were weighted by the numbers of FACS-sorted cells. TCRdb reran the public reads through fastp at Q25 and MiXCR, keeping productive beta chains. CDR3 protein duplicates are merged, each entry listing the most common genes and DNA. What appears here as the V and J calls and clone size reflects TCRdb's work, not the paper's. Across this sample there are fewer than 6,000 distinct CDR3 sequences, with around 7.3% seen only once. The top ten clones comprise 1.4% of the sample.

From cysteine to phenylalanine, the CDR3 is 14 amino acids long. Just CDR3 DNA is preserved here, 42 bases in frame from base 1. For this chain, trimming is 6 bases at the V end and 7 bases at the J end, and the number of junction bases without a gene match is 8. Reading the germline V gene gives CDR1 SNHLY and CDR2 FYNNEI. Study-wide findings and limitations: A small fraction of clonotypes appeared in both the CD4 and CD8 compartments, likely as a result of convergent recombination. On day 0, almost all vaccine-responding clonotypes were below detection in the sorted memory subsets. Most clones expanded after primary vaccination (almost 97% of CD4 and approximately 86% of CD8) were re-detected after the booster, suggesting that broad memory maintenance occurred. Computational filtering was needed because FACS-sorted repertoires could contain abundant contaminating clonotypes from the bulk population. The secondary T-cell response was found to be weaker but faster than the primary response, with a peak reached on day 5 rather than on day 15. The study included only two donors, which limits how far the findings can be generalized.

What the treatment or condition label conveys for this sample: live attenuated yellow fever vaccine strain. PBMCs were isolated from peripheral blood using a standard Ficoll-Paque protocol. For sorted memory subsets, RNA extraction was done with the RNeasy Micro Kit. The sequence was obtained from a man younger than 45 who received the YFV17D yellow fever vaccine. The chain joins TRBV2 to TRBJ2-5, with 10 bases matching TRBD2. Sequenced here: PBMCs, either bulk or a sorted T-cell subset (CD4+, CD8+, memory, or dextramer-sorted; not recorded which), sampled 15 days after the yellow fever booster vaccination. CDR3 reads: CASRKLAGAVTQYF. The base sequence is TGTGCCAGCAGGAAGCTAGCGGGAGCCGTGACCCAGTACTTC.